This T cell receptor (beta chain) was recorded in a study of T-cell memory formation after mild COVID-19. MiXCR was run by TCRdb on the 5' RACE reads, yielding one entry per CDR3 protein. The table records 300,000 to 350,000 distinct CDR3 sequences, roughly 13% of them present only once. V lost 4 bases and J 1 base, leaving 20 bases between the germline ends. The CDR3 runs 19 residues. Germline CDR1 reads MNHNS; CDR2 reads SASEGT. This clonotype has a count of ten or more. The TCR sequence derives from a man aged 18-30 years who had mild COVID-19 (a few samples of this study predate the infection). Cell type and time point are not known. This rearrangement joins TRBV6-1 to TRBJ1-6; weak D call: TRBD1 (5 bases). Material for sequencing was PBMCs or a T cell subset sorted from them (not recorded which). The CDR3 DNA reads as TGTGCCAGCAGTGGACCGGCGGGGCGAATAAGATCCTATAATTCACCCCTCCACTTT. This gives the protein CASSGPAGRIRSYNSPLHF.